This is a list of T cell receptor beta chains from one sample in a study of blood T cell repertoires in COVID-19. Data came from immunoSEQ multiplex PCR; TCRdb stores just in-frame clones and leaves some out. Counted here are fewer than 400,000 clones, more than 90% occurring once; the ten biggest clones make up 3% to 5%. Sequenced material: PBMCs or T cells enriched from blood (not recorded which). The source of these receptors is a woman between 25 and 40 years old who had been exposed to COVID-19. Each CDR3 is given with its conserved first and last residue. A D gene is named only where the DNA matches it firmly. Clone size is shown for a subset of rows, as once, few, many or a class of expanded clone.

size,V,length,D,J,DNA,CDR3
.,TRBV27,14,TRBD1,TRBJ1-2,TGTGCCAGCAGGATGACAGGGGGTAAGGGTGGCTACACCTTC,CASRMTGGKGGYTF
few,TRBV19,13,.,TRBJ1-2,TGTGCCAGTACGACAAACAGGGAAAAAGGCTACACCTTC,CASTTNREKGYTF
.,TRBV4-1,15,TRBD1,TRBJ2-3,TGCGCCAGCAGCCGGGGACAGGTGTTCCCAGATACGCAGTATTTT,CASSRGQVFPDTQYF
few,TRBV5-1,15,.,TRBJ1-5,TGCGCCAGCAGCCACGACAGATATAGCAATCAGCCCCAGCATTTT,CASSHDRYSNQPQHF
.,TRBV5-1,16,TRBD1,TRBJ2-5,TGCGCCAGCAGCTCCCTGTGGGGACAGGGATTCGAGACCCAGTACTTC,CASSSLWGQGFETQYF
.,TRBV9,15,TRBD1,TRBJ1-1,TGTGCCAGCAGCGGACGACAGGGGATGAACACTGAAGCTTTCTTT,CASSGRQGMNTEAFF
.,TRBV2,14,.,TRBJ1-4,TGTGCCAGCAGTGAAGGGGGATCGGGGGAAAAACTGTTTTTT,CASSEGGSGEKLFF
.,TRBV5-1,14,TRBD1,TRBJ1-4,TGCGCCAGCAGCTGGACAGGGACTAATGAAAAACTGTTTTTT,CASSWTGTNEKLFF
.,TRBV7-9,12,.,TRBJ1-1,TGTGCCAGCAGCTACGGGGACACTGAAGCTTTCTTT,CASSYGDTEAFF
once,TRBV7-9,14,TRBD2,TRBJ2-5,TGTGCCAGCAGCTCCCATTCTAGCGGTGGGACCCAGTACTTC,CASSSHSSGGTQYF
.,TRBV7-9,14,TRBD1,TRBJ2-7,TGTGCCAGCAGCTCGTGGGACAGCTCCTACGAGCAGTACTTC,CASSSWDSSYEQYF
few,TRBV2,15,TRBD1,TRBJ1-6,TGTGCCAGCAGCATATACCGGGACAGTAATTCACCCCTCCACTTT,CASSIYRDSNSPLHF
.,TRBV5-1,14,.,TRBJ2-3,TGCGCCAGCAGCTTGGCGGGGAGCACAGATACGCAGTATTTT,CASSLAGSTDTQYF
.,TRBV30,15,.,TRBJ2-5,TGTGCCTGGAGTGTAATGTGGGGGCGCTTGGAGACCCAGTACTTC,CAWSVMWGRLETQYF
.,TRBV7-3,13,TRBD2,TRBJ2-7,TGTGCCAGCAGCTTAGGGACTAACTACGAGCAGTACTTC,CASSLGTNYEQYF
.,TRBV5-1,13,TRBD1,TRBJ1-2,TGCGCCAGCAACCACAGGGGTGGCTATGGCTACACCTTC,CASNHRGGYGYTF